This note documents a single TCR beta chain sequence. Its antigen remains unidentified. The CDR3 runs 15 residues. Trimming removed 2 bases from V and 7 bases from J, with 14 bases in between. In germline, CDR1 is MNHNS, CDR2 SASEGT. The data derive from a study of cytomegalovirus exposure and HLA in healthy donors. The study, taken as a whole, reports: Specific recognition of CMV antigens was confirmed in vitro for three chains (all CMV-associated).

PCR primers comprised 60 Vbeta and 13 Jbeta primers. Methods used by the authors: Unique TCR beta chains numbered 80 million to 95 million in a later analysis, with approximately 10 million shared. Produced via immunoSEQ multiplex PCR; TCRdb's table is partial and in-frame only. V, J and clone size are taken as reported in that table, and D and trimming were inferred from the DNA itself. The sample carries roughly 150,000 clones, approximately 84% recorded once. The chain carries TRBV6-1 and TRBJ1-4, with D tentatively TRBD1 (6 bases). The receptor's source is a man younger than 45 in good health and CMV-seropositive. The specimen was PBMCs. CDR3 residues: CASSETPDRGEKLFF. CDR3 coding DNA: TGTGCCAGCAGTGAAACCCCGGACAGAGGTGAAAAACTGTTTTTT.